The entry below gives a single TCR beta chain sequence along with its context. This specimen comes from a study of blood T cell repertoires in COVID-19. Germline assignment: CDR1 ENHRY and CDR2 SYGVKD. This CDR3 is built from 17 residues. V lost 0 bases and J lost 3; bases outside the gene matches: 10. The repertoire was sequenced with immunoSEQ multiplex PCR; TCRdb's copy has only in-frame clones and lacks some. The sample has approximately 230,000 clones, 88% seen once; the top ten hold around 6.5%. The TCR was taken from a woman aged 30 to 39 with COVID-19, enrolled during active disease. Sequencing was carried out using peripheral blood. The chain couples TRBV10-3 to TRBJ2-5; 7 bases line up with TRBD2. This CDR3 is CAISESNVPSGKETQYF. CDR3 DNA: TGTGCCATCAGTGAGTCGAATGTGCCTAGCGGCAAAGAGACCCAGTACTTC.